This TCR beta chain is drawn from a study of T-cell memory formation after mild COVID-19. In its sample, this clonotype was seen many times. Using its own MiXCR run on the 5' RACE reads, TCRdb lists one record per CDR3 protein. The table lists fewer than 400,000 distinct CDR3 sequences, over 10% of them singletons. V shed 3 bases and J 7 bases; nucleotides not matched to a gene: 4. The CDR3 consists of 13 residues. Germline V CDR1 and CDR2: SGDLS, YYNGEE. This clonotype originated in a man in his late teens or twenties who had mild COVID-19 (a few samples of this study predate the infection). Cell type and time point are not known. The sequenced material came from PBMCs or a T cell subset sorted from them (not recorded which). This chain connects TRBV9 to TRBJ2-5; 9 nucleotides agree with TRBD2. The CDR3 loop reads CASSEGLAVTQYF. The CDR3 DNA reads TGTGCCAGCAGCGAGGGACTAGCCGTGACCCAGTACTTC.